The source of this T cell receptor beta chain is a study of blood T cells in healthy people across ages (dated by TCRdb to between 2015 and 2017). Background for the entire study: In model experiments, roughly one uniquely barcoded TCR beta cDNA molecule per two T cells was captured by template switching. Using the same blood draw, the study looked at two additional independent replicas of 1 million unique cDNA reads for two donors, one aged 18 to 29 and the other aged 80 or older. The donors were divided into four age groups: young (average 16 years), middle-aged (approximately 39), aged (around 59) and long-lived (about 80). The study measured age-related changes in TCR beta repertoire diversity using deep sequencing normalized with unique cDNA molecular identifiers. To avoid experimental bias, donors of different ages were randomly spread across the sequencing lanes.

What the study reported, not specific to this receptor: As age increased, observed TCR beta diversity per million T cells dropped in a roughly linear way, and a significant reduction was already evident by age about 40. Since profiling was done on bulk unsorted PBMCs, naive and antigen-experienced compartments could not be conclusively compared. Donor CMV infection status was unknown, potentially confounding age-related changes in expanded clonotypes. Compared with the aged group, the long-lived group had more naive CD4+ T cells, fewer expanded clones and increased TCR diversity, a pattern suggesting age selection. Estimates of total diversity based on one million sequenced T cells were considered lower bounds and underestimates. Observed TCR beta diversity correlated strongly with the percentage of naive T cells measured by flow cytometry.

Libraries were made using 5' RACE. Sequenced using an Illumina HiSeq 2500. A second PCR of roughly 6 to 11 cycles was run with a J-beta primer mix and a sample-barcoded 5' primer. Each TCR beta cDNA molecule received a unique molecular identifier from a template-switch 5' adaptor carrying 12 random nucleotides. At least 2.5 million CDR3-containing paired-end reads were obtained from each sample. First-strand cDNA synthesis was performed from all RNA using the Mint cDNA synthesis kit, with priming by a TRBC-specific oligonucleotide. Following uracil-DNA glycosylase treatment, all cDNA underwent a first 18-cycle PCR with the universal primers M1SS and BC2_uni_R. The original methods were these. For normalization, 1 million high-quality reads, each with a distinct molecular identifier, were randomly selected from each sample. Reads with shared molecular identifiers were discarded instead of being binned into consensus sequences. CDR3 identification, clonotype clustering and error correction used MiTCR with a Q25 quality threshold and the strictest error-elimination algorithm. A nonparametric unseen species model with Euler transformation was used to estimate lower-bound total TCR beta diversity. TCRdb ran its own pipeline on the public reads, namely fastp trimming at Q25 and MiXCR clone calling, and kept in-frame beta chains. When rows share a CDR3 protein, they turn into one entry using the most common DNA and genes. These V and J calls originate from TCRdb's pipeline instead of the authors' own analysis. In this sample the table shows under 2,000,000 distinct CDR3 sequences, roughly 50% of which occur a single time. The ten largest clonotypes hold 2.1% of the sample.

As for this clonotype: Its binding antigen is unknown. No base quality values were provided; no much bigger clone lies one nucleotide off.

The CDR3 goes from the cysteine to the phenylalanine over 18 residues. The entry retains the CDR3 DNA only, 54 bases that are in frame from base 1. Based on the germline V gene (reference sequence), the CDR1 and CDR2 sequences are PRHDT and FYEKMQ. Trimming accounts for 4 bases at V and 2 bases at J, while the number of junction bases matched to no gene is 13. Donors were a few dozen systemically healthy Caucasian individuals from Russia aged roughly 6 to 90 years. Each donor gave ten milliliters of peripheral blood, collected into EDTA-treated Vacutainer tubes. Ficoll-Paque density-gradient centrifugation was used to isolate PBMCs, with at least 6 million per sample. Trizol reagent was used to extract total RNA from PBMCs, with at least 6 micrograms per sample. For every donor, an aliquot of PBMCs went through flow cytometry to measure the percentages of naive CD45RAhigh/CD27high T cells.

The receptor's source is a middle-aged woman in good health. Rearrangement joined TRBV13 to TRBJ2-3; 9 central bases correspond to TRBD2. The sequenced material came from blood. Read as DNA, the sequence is TGTGCCAGCAGCTCCCTCTTAAGCCTAGCGGGGTACACAGATACGCAGTATTTT. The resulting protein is CASSSLLSLAGYTDTQYF.